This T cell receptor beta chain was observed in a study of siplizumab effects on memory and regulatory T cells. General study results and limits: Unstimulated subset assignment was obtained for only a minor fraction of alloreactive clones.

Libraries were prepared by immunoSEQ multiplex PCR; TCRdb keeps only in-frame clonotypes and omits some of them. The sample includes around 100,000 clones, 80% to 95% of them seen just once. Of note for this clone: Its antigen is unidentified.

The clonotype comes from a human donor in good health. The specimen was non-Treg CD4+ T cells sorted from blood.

Written as DNA, the CDR3 is TGTGCCAGCAGTTACTCGAGGGGCGGGGGCCGCCAGTACTTC. Translated, it gives CASSYSRGGGRQYF. This chain uses TRBV6-5 with TRBJ2-7, with D possibly TRBD2 on 7 matching bases. The CDR3 loop spans 14 amino acids. Deletions cut 0 bases from V and 10 bases from J, with 16 bases between. Germline lookup yields CDR1 MNHEY and CDR2 SVGAGI.